These T cell receptor beta chains were read from a single sample in a study of post-analysis software for immune sequencing data. TCRdb processed the PCR reads anew with MiXCR; each CDR3 protein has one entry. The table has about 800,000 distinct CDR3 sequences, roughly 27% seen once. The sequenced material came from blood. These receptors all come from a girl aged 10 to 17 with multiple sclerosis. CDR3s leave out the opening cysteine and the closing phenylalanine or tryptophan. Rows give clone size only sometimes, using once, few, many, or a class for an expanded clone.

>TRBV10-3|.|TRBJ1-4
AISDLAVGEKLF
>TRBV20-1|.|TRBJ1-5
SATWGNQPQH
>TRBV10-3|many|TRBJ2-6
AIRDQTDSGANVLT
>TRBV7-2|.|TRBJ2-5
ASSAGVAEETQY
>TRBV11-2|.|TRBJ2-2
ASSFRGDGGELF
>TRBV5-1|.|TRBJ2-1
ASSLRRQGSEQF
>TRBV6-5|many|TRBJ1-2
ASSRDGSNYGYT
>TRBV3-1|few|TRBJ2-5
ASSLLTGVGETQY
>TRBV20-1|.|TRBJ1-4
SASDRVSGNEKLF
>TRBV4-3|many|TRBJ2-3
ASSQVVIGTQY
>TRBV11-2|.|TRBJ2-1
ASSFGYEQF
>TRBV29-1|.|TRBJ2-3
SVDITSTDTQY
>TRBV20-1|many|TRBJ2-1
SAETGQGSDEQF
>TRBV5-1|.|TRBJ2-2
ASSPTETDYTGELF